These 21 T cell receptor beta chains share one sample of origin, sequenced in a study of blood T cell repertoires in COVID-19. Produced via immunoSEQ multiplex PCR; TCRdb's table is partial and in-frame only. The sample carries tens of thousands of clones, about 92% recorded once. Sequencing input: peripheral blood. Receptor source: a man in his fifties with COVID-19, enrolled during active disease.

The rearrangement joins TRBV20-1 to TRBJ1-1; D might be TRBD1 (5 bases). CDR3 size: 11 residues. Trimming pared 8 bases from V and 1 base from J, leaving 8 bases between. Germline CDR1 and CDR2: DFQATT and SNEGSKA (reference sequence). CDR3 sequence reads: CSPRANTEAFF. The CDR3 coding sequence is TGCAGTCCCAGGGCGAACACTGAAGCTTTCTTT.

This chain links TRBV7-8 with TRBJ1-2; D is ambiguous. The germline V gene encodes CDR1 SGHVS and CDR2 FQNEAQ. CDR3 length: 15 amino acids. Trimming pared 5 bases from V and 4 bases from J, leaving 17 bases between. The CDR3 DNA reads TGTGCCAGCAGCCTCCTAGTGGCAGCCAGCTATGGCTACACCTTC. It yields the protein CASSLLVAASYGYTF.

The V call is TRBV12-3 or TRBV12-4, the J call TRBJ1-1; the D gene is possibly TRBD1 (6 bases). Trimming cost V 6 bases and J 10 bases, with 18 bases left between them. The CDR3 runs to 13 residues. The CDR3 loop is CASSRDTRARAFF. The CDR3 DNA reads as TGTGCCAGCAGCCGGGACACCCGGGCTAGAGCTTTCTTT.

CDR3 nucleotide sequence: TGTGCCAGTACTCGGAACGGGGGGAGCACTGAAGCTTTCTTT. It is translated as CASTRNGGSTEAFF. The J gene is TRBJ1-1, the V gene TRBV9; D might be TRBD1 (5 bases). CDR1 is SGDLS and CDR2 is YYNGEE in the germline V gene. The CDR3 spans 14 residues. V was trimmed by 8 bases and J by 4 bases, leaving 18 bases between them.

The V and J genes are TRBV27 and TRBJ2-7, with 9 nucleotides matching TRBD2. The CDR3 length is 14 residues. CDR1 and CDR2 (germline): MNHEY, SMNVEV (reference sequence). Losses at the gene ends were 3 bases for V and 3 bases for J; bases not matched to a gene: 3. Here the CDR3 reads CASSLLAGSYEQYF. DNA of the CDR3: TGTGCCAGCAGTTTGCTAGCGGGAAGCTACGAGCAGTACTTC.

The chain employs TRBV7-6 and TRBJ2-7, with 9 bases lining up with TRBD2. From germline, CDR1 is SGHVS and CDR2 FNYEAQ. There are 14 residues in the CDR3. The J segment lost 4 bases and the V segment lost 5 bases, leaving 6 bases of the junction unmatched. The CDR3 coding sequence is TGTGCCAGCAGCGGGGGGCTAGCGGGATACGAGCAGTACTTC. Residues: CASSGGLAGYEQYF.

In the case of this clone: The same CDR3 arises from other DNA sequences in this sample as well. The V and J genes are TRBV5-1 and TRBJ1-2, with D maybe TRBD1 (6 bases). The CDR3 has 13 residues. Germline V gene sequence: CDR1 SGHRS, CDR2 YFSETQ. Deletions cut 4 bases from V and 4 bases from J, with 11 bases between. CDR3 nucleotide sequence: TGCGCCAGCAGCCCAGGACAGTCCTATGGCTACACCTTC. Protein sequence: CASSPGQSYGYTF. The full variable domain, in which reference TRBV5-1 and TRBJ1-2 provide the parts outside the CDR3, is KAGVTQTPRYLIKTRGQQVTLSCSPISGHRSVSWYQQTPGQGLQFLFEYFSETQRNKGNFPGRFSGRQFSNSRSEMNVSTLELGDSALYLCASSPGQSYGYTFGSGTRLTVV.

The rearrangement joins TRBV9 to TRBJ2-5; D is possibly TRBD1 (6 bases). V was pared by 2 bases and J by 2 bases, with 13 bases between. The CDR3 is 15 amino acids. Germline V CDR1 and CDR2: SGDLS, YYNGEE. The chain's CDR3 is CASSVTPGQQETQYF. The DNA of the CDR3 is TGTGCCAGCAGCGTCACCCCGGGACAACAAGAGACCCAGTACTTC.

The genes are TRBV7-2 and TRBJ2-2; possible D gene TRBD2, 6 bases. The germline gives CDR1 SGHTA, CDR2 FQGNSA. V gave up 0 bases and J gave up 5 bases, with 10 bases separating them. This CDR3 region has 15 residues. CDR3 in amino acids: CASSLAGRETGELFF. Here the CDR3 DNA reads TGTGCCAGCAGCTTAGCCGGGAGAGAAACCGGGGAGCTGTTTTTT.

CDR3 coding DNA: TGTGCCAGCAGGAGATCCGGGACAGGGGACCCCTACGAGCAGTACTTC. Protein sequence: CASRRSGTGDPYEQYF. The gene calls are TRBV7-9 and TRBJ2-7, with TRBD1 matching 10 bases. The CDR3 has 16 residues. V shed 6 bases, J shed 2 bases, and the junction held 10 bases outside the gene matches. CDR1 and CDR2 from the germline V gene are SEHNR and FQNEAQ (reference sequence). Full variable domain (rest looked up from reference TRBV7-9 and TRBJ2-7): DTGVSQNPRHKITKRGQNVTFRCDPISEHNRLYWYRQTLGQGPEFLTYFQNEAQLEKSRLLSDRFSAERPKGSFSTLEIQRTEQGDSAMYLCASRRSGTGDPYEQYFGPGTRLTVT.

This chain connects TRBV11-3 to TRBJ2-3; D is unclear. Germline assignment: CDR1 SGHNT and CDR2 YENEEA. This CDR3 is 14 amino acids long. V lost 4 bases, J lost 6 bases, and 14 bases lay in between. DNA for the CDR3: TGTGCCAGCAGCTCCAAAACCGAGAGGGATACGCAGTATTTT. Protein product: CASSSKTERDTQYF.

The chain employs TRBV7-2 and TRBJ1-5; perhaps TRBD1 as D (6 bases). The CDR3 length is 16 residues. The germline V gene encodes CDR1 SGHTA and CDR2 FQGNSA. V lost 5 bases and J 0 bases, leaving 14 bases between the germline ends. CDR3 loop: CASSLGGPYSNQPQHF. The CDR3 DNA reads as TGTGCCAGCAGCCTCGGGGGGCCCTATAGCAATCAGCCCCAGCATTTT.

CDR3 residues: CAISGLSGNSYNEQFF. In DNA, the CDR3 is TGTGCCATCAGTGGTTTGAGCGGAAACTCCTACAATGAGCAGTTCTTC. The chain employs TRBV10-3 and TRBJ2-1, with D possibly matching TRBD2 (5 bases). The germline V gene encodes CDR1 ENHRY and CDR2 SYGVKD. V dropped 4 bases and J dropped 0 bases, with 13 bases sitting between them. The CDR3 runs to 16 residues.

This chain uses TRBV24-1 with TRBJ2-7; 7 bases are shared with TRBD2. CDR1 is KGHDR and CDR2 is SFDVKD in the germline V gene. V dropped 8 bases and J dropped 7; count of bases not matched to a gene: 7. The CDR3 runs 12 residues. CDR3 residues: CATKYGGGEQYF. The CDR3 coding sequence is TGTGCCACCAAATATGGGGGGGGAGAGCAGTACTTC.

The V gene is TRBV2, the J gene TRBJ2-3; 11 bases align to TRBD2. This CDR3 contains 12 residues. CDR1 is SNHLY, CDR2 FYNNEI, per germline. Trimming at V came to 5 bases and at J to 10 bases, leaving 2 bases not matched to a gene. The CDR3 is CASSQGLAAQYF. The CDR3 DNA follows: TGTGCCAGCAGTCAGGGACTAGCGGCGCAGTATTTT.

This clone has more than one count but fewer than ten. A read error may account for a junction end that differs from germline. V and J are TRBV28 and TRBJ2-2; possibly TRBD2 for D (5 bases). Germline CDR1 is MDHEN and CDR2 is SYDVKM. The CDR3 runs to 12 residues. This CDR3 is CASTSGTRELFF. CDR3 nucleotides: TGTGCCAGCACCAGCGGCACCCGGGAGCTGTTTTTT.

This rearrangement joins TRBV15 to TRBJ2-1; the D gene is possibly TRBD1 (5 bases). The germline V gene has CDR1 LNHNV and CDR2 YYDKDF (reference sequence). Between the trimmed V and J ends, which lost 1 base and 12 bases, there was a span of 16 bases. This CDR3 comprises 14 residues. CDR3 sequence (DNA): TGTGCCACCAGCAGAGTCGGTCAGGGCGTTGTGCAGTTCTTC. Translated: CATSRVGQGVVQFF.

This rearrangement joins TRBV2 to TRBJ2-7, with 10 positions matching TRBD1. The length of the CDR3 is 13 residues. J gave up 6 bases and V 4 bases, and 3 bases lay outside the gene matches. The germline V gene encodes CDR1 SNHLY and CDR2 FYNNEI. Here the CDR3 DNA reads TGTGCCAGCAGTGGACAGGGGGCGGCCGAGCAGTACTTC. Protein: CASSGQGAAEQYF.

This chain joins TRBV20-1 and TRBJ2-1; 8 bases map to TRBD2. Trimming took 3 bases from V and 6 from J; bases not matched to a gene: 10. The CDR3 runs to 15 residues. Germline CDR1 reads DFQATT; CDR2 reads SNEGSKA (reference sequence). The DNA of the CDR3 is TGCAGTGCTAGTCCTTTGACTAGCGAGGCCAATGAGCAGTTCTTC. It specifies CSASPLTSEANEQFF.

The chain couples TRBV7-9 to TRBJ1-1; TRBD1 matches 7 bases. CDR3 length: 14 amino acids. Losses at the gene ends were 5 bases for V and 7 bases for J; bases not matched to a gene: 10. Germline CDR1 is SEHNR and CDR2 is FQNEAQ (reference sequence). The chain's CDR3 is CASSPRPTGIEAFF. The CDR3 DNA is TGTGCCAGCAGCCCCCGGCCGACAGGGATTGAAGCTTTCTTT. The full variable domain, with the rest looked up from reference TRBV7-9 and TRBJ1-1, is DTGVSQNPRHKITKRGQNVTFRCDPISEHNRLYWYRQTLGQGPEFLTYFQNEAQLEKSRLLSDRFSAERPKGSFSTLEIQRTEQGDSAMYLCASSPRPTGIEAFFGQGTRLTVV.

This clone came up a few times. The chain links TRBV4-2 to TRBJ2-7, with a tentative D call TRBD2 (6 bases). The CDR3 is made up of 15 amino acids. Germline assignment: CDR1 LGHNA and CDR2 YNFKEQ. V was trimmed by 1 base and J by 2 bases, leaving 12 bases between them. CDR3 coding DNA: TGTGCCAGCAGCCAAGGAGGCGGGGAACCCTACGAGCAGTACTTC. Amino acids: CASSQGGGEPYEQYF.